These 18 T cell receptor beta chains were sequenced from one sample in a study of blood T cell repertoires in COVID-19. Some clones are missing from TCRdb's copy, which holds only in-frame ones; the method was immunoSEQ multiplex PCR. The repertoire holds 120,000 to 150,000 clones, about 83% seen once, with roughly 4% in the top ten. Specimen: peripheral blood. These receptors all come from a woman aged 40 to 50 with acute or convalescent COVID-19.

This chain joins TRBV27 and TRBJ1-1; weak D call: TRBD1 (5 bases). This CDR3 region has 12 residues. Per germline, CDR1 MNHEY and CDR2 SMNVEV (reference sequence). V dropped 6 bases and J dropped 6 bases, with 11 bases sitting between them. In DNA, the CDR3 is TGTGCCAGCAGCGCAGGGATTTCTGAAGCTTTCTTT. Translation gives CASSAGISEAFF.

This rearrangement joins TRBV2 to TRBJ2-4; 10 positions agree with TRBD2. CDR3 length: 15 residues. Germline CDR1 reads SNHLY; CDR2 reads FYNNEI. After removal of 8 bases from V and 5 bases from J, the junction contained 9 bases not matched to a gene. CDR3 sequence (DNA): TGTGCCAGCCTTGCTAGCGGGGGAACCCAAAACATTCAGTACTTC. Its translation is CASLASGGTQNIQYF.

The chain couples TRBV24-1 to TRBJ2-1, with TRBD1 as a possible D gene (6 bases). Germline V gene sequence: CDR1 KGHDR, CDR2 SFDVKD. Deletions cut 3 bases from V and 0 bases from J, with 11 bases between. This CDR3 is built from 16 residues. The chain's CDR3 is CATSDRTVSSYNEQFF. The CDR3 bases are TGTGCCACCAGTGATCGGACAGTGAGCTCCTACAATGAGCAGTTCTTC.

This chain links TRBV5-5 with TRBJ1-5; TRBD1 might be the D (5 bases). Between the trimmed V and J ends, which lost 0 bases and 5 bases, there was a span of 6 bases. CDR1 is SGHKS and CDR2 is YYEKEE in the germline V gene (reference sequence). The CDR3 spans 13 residues. The CDR3 here is CASSLGGDQPQHF. CDR3 bases: TGTGCCAGCAGCTTGGGGGGGGATCAGCCCCAGCATTTT.

V gene TRBV19 combines with J gene TRBJ1-5; TRBD1 agrees at 7 bases. V was pared by 1 base and J by 6 bases, with 3 bases of the junction left unmatched. Looked up from germline, CDR1 is LNHDA and CDR2 is SQIVND (reference sequence). This CDR3 has 14 amino acids. The CDR3 DNA reads as TGTGCCAGTAGTATAGTAACAGGGGTTCAGCCCCAGCATTTT. It is translated as CASSIVTGVQPQHF.

This clone was seen just once. The chain carries TRBV3-1 (or the pseudogene TRBV3-2) and TRBJ2-3; 10 nucleotides agree with TRBD2. There are 18 residues in the CDR3. From germline, CDR1 is LGHDT and CDR2 YNNKEL (reference sequence). V shed 6 bases and J 4 bases; nucleotides not matched to a gene: 16. Here the CDR3 reads CASSEPGLAFVWPDTQYF. CDR3 in DNA: TGTGCCAGCAGTGAACCGGGACTAGCGTTTGTGTGGCCAGATACGCAGTATTTT.

The chain recombines TRBV6-6 with TRBJ1-6; D not resolved. Trimming took 2 bases from V and 4 from J, leaving 9 bases between them. CDR3 length: 15 residues. Looked up from germline, CDR1 is MNHNY and CDR2 is SVGAGI (reference sequence). CDR3 loop: CASSYMADYNSPLHF. The DNA for the CDR3 is TGTGCCAGCAGTTACATGGCCGATTATAATTCACCCCTCCACTTT.

The gene calls are TRBV2 and TRBJ2-7, with D tentatively TRBD2 (6 bases). The CDR3 has 22 amino acids. Germline-derived CDR1 and CDR2 are SNHLY and FYNNEI. Trimming removed 6 bases at V and 2 bases at J, with 38 bases between. The CDR3 DNA reads TGTGCCAGCAGACGAGGGGCTGGGGGTTTAGTAGCGGCCTCACTTGCGGCCTACGAGCAGTACTTC. Translating it yields CASRRGAGGLVAASLAAYEQYF.

The chain links TRBV5-1 to TRBJ2-3; D is undetermined. Germline CDR1 is SGHRS and CDR2 is YFSETQ. The length of the CDR3 is 13 residues. With 4 bases removed from V and 5 bases from J, the gap between germline ends came to 11 bases. The CDR3 here is CASSMTPLDTQYF. CDR3 nucleotides: TGCGCCAGCAGCATGACACCCCTAGATACGCAGTATTTT.

This sequence joins TRBV7-9 and TRBJ2-1, with D perhaps matching TRBD1 (5 bases). There are 11 residues in the CDR3. With 5 bases removed from V and 8 bases from J, the gap between germline ends came to 7 bases. Germline CDR1 and CDR2: SEHNR and FQNEAQ (reference sequence). CDR3 protein: CASSQGDEQFF. The CDR3, as DNA: TGTGCCAGCAGCCAAGGGGATGAGCAGTTCTTC. Looking up the rest from reference TRBV7-9 and TRBJ2-1 gives the full variable domain: DTGVSQNPRHKITKRGQNVTFRCDPISEHNRLYWYRQTLGQGPEFLTYFQNEAQLEKSRLLSDRFSAERPKGSFSTLEIQRTEQGDSAMYLCASSQGDEQFFGPGTRLTVL.

The genes are TRBV5-1 and TRBJ1-1; D might be TRBD1 (5 bases). Between the trimmed V and J ends, which lost 7 bases and 3 bases, there was a span of 16 bases. CDR1 SGHRS and CDR2 YFSETQ come from the germline V gene. This CDR3 has 14 amino acids. The CDR3 loop reads CASLRGDRDTEAFF. CDR3 DNA sequence: TGCGCCAGCCTGCGGGGGGATAGGGACACTGAAGCTTTCTTT.

The chain is built from TRBV30 and TRBJ1-1, with 11 bases lining up with TRBD1. CDR3 length equals 12 residues. The V gene end was trimmed by 3 bases and the J gene end by 8 bases; junction bases not matched to a gene: 2. Germline V lookup: CDR1 GTSNPN, CDR2 SVGIG (reference sequence). This CDR3 is CAWRGTGGEAFF. CDR3 nucleotides: TGTGCCTGGAGGGGGACAGGGGGGGAAGCTTTCTTT.

This clone was recorded a few times. This rearrangement joins TRBV6-4 to TRBJ1-2; D remains ambiguous. The CDR3 contains 14 residues. Germline assignment: CDR1 MRHNA and CDR2 SNTAGT. V gave up 2 bases and J gave up 4 bases, with 11 bases separating them. CDR3 loop: CASSDIPRSYGYTF. CDR3 sequence (DNA): TGTGCCAGCAGTGACATACCGCGTAGCTATGGCTACACCTTC.

This clone was observed a single time. The chain joins TRBV24-1 to TRBJ2-2, with D possibly being TRBD2 (6 bases). CDR1 is KGHDR, CDR2 SFDVKD, per germline. Trimming took 9 bases from V and 1 from J, leaving 8 bases between them. This CDR3 contains 13 residues. The chain's CDR3 is CATREQNTGELFF. The CDR3 nucleotides are TGTGCCACCCGGGAGCAGAACACCGGGGAGCTGTTTTTT.

V usage is TRBV2 and J usage is TRBJ2-1; D uncertain. V shed 6 bases and J shed 0 bases, with 9 bases lying between them. The CDR3 loop spans 14 amino acids. Germline V gene sequence: CDR1 SNHLY, CDR2 FYNNEI. The CDR3 here is CASSYESSYNEQFF. In nucleotides, the CDR3 is TGTGCCAGCAGCTACGAAAGCTCCTACAATGAGCAGTTCTTC.

This clone was picked up a small number of times. The rearrangement uses TRBV28 and TRBJ1-2, with D possibly being TRBD1 (5 bases). The V end lost 6 bases, the J end lost 2 bases, and 22 bases lay between the germline ends. Per the germline V gene, CDR1 is MDHEN and CDR2 is SYDVKM. CDR3 length equals 17 residues. The CDR3 nucleotides are TGTGCCAGCAGCTTTATAAGTGGATCAGGGTCGAACTATGGCTACACCTTC. Amino acids: CASSFISGSGSNYGYTF.

V and J are TRBV5-1 and TRBJ2-1, with D unclear. V gave up 3 bases and J gave up 3 bases, with 10 bases separating them. Germline CDR1 is SGHRS and CDR2 is YFSETQ. This CDR3 comprises 14 residues. The CDR3 region is CASSSSGDYNEQFF. The CDR3 DNA reads as TGCGCCAGCAGCTCGTCCGGTGACTACAATGAGCAGTTCTTC.

The gene calls are TRBV30 and TRBJ1-3; D may be TRBD1 (6 bases). Between the trimmed V and J ends, which lost 3 bases and 1 base, there was a span of 10 bases. The CDR3 is made up of 14 amino acids. CDR1 and CDR2 (germline): GTSNPN, SVGIG (reference sequence). In DNA form, the CDR3 reads TGTGCCTGGAGCGCCACAGGGTCTGGAAACACCATATATTTT. Protein product: CAWSATGSGNTIYF.